This T cell receptor beta chain originates from a study of glioma-infiltrating T cells. Notes on the study in general: Gliomas, especially low-grade, showed above-expected tissue-blood divergence; non-neoplastic patients showed below. Tissue and blood shared very few CDR3 sequences.

Concerning this clonotype itself: Antigen unknown.

The CDR3 runs to 11 residues. Trimming removed 2 bases from V and 5 bases from J, with 3 bases in between. Germline CDR1 and CDR2: SNHLY and FYNNEI. Amplification of TCR alpha and beta CDR3 regions from RNA used iRepertoire nested multiplex PCR. One-step reverse transcription and amplification started from roughly 100-400 ng of tissue mRNA or PBMC total RNA. TCRdb independently ran MiXCR on the multiplex PCR reads; one entry per CDR3 protein. In the table there are approximately 12,000 distinct CDR3 sequences, less than 30% of which are singletons. The receptor comes from a human donor with low-grade glioma or glioblastoma, undergoing nonglioma brain surgery, or in good health (not recorded which). The sample comprised glioma tissue, nonneoplastic brain tissue, or PBMCs (not recorded which). The V call is TRBV2, the J call TRBJ1-1; no definite D call. CDR3 DNA: TGTGCCAGCAGTGAATGGACTGAAGCTTTCTTT. Translating gives CASSEWTEAFF.